A single sample gave rise to the 8 T cell receptor beta chains below, sequenced in a study of molecular identifiers for immune sequencing clone quantification (dated by TCRdb to the late 2010s). Libraries were constructed by PCR. The sequencing machine was a NextSeq 500. Using fastp trimming at Q25 and MiXCR clonotype assembly, TCRdb reanalyzed the public sequencing data and kept in-frame beta chains. Each CDR3 protein appears once, grouped with its most common genes and DNA. For this sample there are nearly 650,000 distinct CDR3 sequences; around 25% appear just once. The ten largest account for about 0.84% of the sample. The source material was naive CD8+ T cells from blood, with Jurkat cell RNA spiked in. This specimen's cell subset or site label, per the study, means: FACS-sorted CD8+CD4-CCR7+CD45RA+ naive T cells. The receptors shown here come from a human donor in good health. Some libraries in this study had Jurkat cell RNA spiked in.

The V gene is TRBV5-1, the J gene TRBJ2-7; D might be TRBD1 or TRBD2, each matching 5 bases. Germline values: CDR1 SGHRS, CDR2 YFSETQ. V lost 4 bases, J lost 6 bases, and 14 bases lay in between. The CDR3 covers 13 residues. The CDR3 DNA reads as TGCGCCAGCAGCCCTTATGAGGGACGCGAGCAGTACTTC. Protein product: CASSPYEGREQYF.

In nucleotides, the CDR3 is TGCAGTGCTAGAGATATGGGGATTTGGCAGTTCTTC. Translation gives CSARDMGIWQFF. V gene TRBV20-1 combines with J gene TRBJ2-1, with D hard to call. There are 12 residues in the CDR3. V shed 0 bases and J shed 12 bases, with 12 bases lying between them. CDR1 DFQATT and CDR2 SNEGSKA come from the germline V gene (reference sequence).

The chain recombines TRBV4-3 with TRBJ2-1; D uncertain. Trimming took 1 base from V and 7 from J, leaving 14 bases between them. The CDR3 totals 15 residues. The germline CDR1 and CDR2 sequences are LGHNA and YSLEER. CDR3 DNA sequence: TGCGCCAGCAGCCAAGGGTCTAACGGGCGGAATGAGCAGTTCTTC. Protein sequence: CASSQGSNGRNEQFF.

Note on this clonotype: A much larger clone differs from this one at a single base, so this may be a read error. The rearrangement uses TRBV7-9 and TRBJ2-7; 10 nucleotides match TRBD2. Germline lookup yields CDR1 SEHNR and CDR2 FQNEAQ (reference sequence). The CDR3 extends over 15 amino acids. J gave up 6 bases and V 2 bases, and 7 bases lay outside the gene matches. CDR3 nucleotide sequence: TGTGCCAGCAGCTTATACAGCGGGAGGGCTGTCGAGCAGTACTTC. Translation gives CASSLYSGRAVEQYF.

This clonotype was picked up a small number of times. Since a much larger clone is just one base distant, this may be a read error. V usage is TRBV7-2 and J usage is TRBJ1-1, with D unclear. This CDR3 has 13 amino acids. Per the germline V gene, CDR1 is SGHTA and CDR2 is FQGNSA. The CDR3 nucleotides read TGTGCCAGCAGCTACATAGGCAGCGGTGAAACTTTCTTT. Translating it yields CASSYIGSGETFF.

This clonotype has only a few counts. This chain uses TRBV9 with TRBJ1-5; 9 nucleotides align to TRBD1. The CDR3 totals 14 residues. From germline, CDR1 is SGDLS and CDR2 YYNGEE. V gave up 4 bases and J gave up 7 bases; unmatched junction bases: 6. CDR3 residues: CASSPGTGYQPQHF. The DNA for the CDR3 is TGTGCCAGCAGCCCGGGGACAGGGTACCAGCCCCAGCATTTT.

This clonotype was seen many times. V gene TRBV7-9 combines with J gene TRBJ1-4, with D unclear. The CDR3 extends over 13 amino acids. Germline assignment: CDR1 SEHNR and CDR2 FQNEAQ (reference sequence). V lost 5 bases and J lost 8, with 12 bases in between. CDR3 sequence (DNA): TGTGCCAGCAGCGACGGGCTAAGGGAAAAACTGTTTTTT. It encodes CASSDGLREKLFF.

The sample holds many counts of this clonotype. The chain carries TRBV6-1 and TRBJ1-5, with no clear D. The CDR3 loop spans 15 amino acids. Germline lookup yields CDR1 MNHNS and CDR2 SASEGT. V was pared by 2 bases and J by 3 bases, with 11 bases between. CDR3 amino acids: CASSESEGSNQPQHF. The CDR3 DNA reads as TGTGCCAGCAGTGAATCAGAAGGGTCCAATCAGCCCCAGCATTTT.